The T cell receptor (beta chain) described here comes from a study of blood T cell repertoires in COVID-19. Note on this clone: Other DNA sequences in the sample encode the same CDR3.

Germline V lookup: CDR1 SGHRS, CDR2 YFSETQ. Between the trimmed V and J ends, which lost 0 bases and 5 bases, there was a span of 8 bases. The CDR3 sequence is 13 residues long. Sequenced by immunoSEQ multiplex PCR; TCRdb stores in-frame clones only, minus some. This repertoire shows about 210,000 clones, roughly four fifths found once; its top ten account for 7.5% to 10%. V gene TRBV5-1 combines with J gene TRBJ1-2, with D perhaps matching TRBD1 (5 bases). What was sequenced was PBMCs or T cells enriched from blood (not recorded which). The clonotype originates from a man aged 35 to 55 who had recovered from COVID-19. CDR3 residues: CASSLESGYGYTF. The CDR3 region has the DNA TGCGCCAGCAGCTTGGAGTCAGGGTATGGCTACACCTTC.